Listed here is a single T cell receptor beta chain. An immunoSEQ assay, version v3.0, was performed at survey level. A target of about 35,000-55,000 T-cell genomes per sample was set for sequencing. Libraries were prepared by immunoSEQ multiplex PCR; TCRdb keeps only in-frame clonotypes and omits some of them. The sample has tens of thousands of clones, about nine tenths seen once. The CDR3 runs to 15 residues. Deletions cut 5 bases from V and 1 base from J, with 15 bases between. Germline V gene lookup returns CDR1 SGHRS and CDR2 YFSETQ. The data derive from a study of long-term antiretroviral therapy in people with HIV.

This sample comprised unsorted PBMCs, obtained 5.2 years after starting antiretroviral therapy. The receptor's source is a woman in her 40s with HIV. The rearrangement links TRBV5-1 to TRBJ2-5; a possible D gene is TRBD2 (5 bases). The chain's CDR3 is CASRSEGHPQETQYF. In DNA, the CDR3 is TGCGCCAGCAGATCAGAGGGCCACCCCCAAGAGACCCAGTACTTC.